A selection of T cell receptor beta chains follows, all from one sample in a study of control samples from healthy donors and cancer patients. Clones were read by immunoSEQ multiplex PCR, and TCRdb kept only the in-frame ones, dropping some. There are 100,000 to 150,000 clones in the sample; 85% to 95% occur only once, and under 0.7% lies in the top ten. The sample comprised PBMCs. The receptor source for this set is a man older than 75 with head and neck cancer. Both conserved end residues are part of each CDR3. A D gene is named only where the DNA matches it firmly. The size of a clone is reported for some rows only, either as once, few or many, or as a class for expanded clones.

clone size: -; J gene: TRBJ1-1; D gene: -; V gene: TRBV27; CDR3 protein: CASSSQGGSEAFF; CDR3 DNA: TGTGCCAGCAGTTCCCAGGGTGGGAGCGAAGCTTTCTTT
clone size: -; J gene: TRBJ2-7; D gene: TRBD1; V gene: TRBV6-5; CDR3 protein: CATRQGLTNEQYF; CDR3 DNA: TGTGCCACCCGACAGGGGTTGACGAACGAGCAGTACTTC
clone size: -; J gene: TRBJ1-2; D gene: TRBD1; V gene: TRBV9; CDR3 protein: CASSPRMTGPYTF; CDR3 DNA: TGTGCCAGCAGCCCCAGGATGACAGGGCCCTACACCTTC
clone size: once; J gene: TRBJ2-1; D gene: TRBD1; V gene: TRBV19; CDR3 protein: CASSKNRGQINEQFF; CDR3 DNA: TGTGCCAGTAGTAAGAACAGGGGGCAGATCAATGAGCAGTTCTTC
clone size: -; J gene: TRBJ2-7; D gene: -; V gene: TRBV9; CDR3 protein: CASSVGQTPSEQYF; CDR3 DNA: TGTGCCAGCAGCGTAGGGCAAACACCCAGCGAGCAGTACTTC
clone size: -; J gene: TRBJ2-2; D gene: TRBD1; V gene: TRBV10-1; CDR3 protein: CASRPGTGNTGELFF; CDR3 DNA: TGCGCCAGCAGACCCGGGACAGGGAACACCGGGGAGCTGTTTTTT
clone size: -; J gene: TRBJ2-5; D gene: -; V gene: TRBV7-6; CDR3 protein: CASSLDPRGETQYF; CDR3 DNA: TGTGCCAGCAGCTTAGACCCTAGGGGAGAGACCCAGTACTTC
clone size: -; J gene: TRBJ1-3; D gene: -; V gene: TRBV27; CDR3 protein: CASSLFRGDTIYF; CDR3 DNA: TGTGCCAGCAGTTTGTTCAGGGGTGACACCATATATTTT
clone size: once; J gene: TRBJ2-7; D gene: -; V gene: TRBV4-3; CDR3 protein: CASSQDQLGEQYF; CDR3 DNA: TGCGCCAGCAGCCAAGATCAGCTAGGTGAGCAGTACTTC
clone size: -; J gene: TRBJ1-6; D gene: TRBD1; V gene: TRBV7-8; CDR3 protein: CASSLYPAQQGSSYNSPLHF; CDR3 DNA: TGTGCCAGCAGCTTATACCCAGCCCAACAGGGGAGCTCCTATAATTCACCCCTCCACTTT
clone size: -; J gene: TRBJ2-7; D gene: TRBD1; V gene: TRBV19; CDR3 protein: CASSNGQGDANF; CDR3 DNA: TGTGCCAGTAGTAACGGACAGGGGGACGCGAACTTC
clone size: -; J gene: TRBJ2-5; D gene: TRBD2; V gene: TRBV27; CDR3 protein: CASSSRTSGVQETQYF; CDR3 DNA: TGTGCCAGCAGTTCACGGACTAGCGGGGTACAAGAGACCCAGTACTTC
clone size: -; J gene: TRBJ1-6; D gene: -; V gene: TRBV25-1; CDR3 protein: CASSEVAYLNSPLHF; CDR3 DNA: TGTGCCAGCAGTGAAGTAGCCTACCTGAATTCACCCCTCCACTTT